This TCR beta chain is drawn from a study of blood T cell repertoires in COVID-19 (dated by TCRdb to the early 2020s). A note on the overall study: Collaborator samples came from the United States, Italy and Spain and covered acute and convalescent phases of COVID-19. The material from the prospective study consisted of cDNA or gDNA derived from T cells, B-cell-depleted T cells, or PBMCs. Deeply sampled blood TCRbeta repertoires from subjects exposed to, actively infected with, or recovered from COVID-19 were included in the dataset. The repertoires were made available in a free public database intended to serve as a resource for research on the immune response to SARS-CoV-2. Samples were obtained from the ongoing ImmuneRACE study (first 160 participants) and from some 1,200 subjects provided by 6 global collaborators. Nearly every sample came with metadata listing a de-identified subject ID, COVID-19 status, age in years and sex. HLA class I and class II types, where available, came from metadata supplied by the sample provider rather than from assay-based typing.

A note on this clone: No antigen is known for it. Per-nucleotide qualities are absent, and no much larger clonotype sits a single base away.

What the authors observed across the whole study: How much clinical and demographic metadata was included differed by source and by participant, and the metadata was provided uncurated.

The immunoSEQ Assay, a bias-controlled multiplex PCR, was used to amplify TCRbeta CDR3 regions from genomic DNA. Per the source publication's procedure: The number of nucleated cells in each sample was estimated by amplification of reference gene primers within the assay. Sequence reads were collapsed and filtered to measure the absolute abundance of every unique TCRbeta CDR3 rearrangement. For each sample, productive Simpson clonality was calculated as the square root of Simpson's diversity index over productive rearrangements. TCRdb re-hosts the immuneACCESS table, in-frame sequences only. Its copies lack some clones; in the studies checked, an unresolved V gene accounts for under half of them, and the cause for the rest is not known. V and J calls and clone size follow that table, whereas D and trimming were derived from the DNA. Present in this sample are 65,000 to 70,000 clones, around 90% of which were seen just once. The ten largest make up 10% to 15% of the sample.

Whole blood was collected in K2EDTA tubes by collaborating institutions according to the institutions' own protocols. For TCRbeta analysis, collaborator samples were shipped as frozen whole blood, as isolated PBMCs, or as DNA extracted from either sample type. The source is a human donor with active COVID-19. The donor label of this sample is uncertain. Sample: peripheral blood.

The CDR3 reads CASRGPGTSGYNEQFF. The DNA is TGTGCCAGCAGGGGGCCGGGGACTAGCGGATACAATGAGCAGTTCTTC. Recombination connected TRBV28 to TRBJ2-1, with 11 central nucleotides matching TRBD2. CDR3 length: 16 amino acids, cysteine to phenylalanine. Only the CDR3 part of the read is kept: 48 bases, read in frame from the first base. CDR1 MDHEN and CDR2 SYDVKM were looked up in the germline V gene. The germline V and J ends show losses of 6 bases and 4 bases respectively, and no gene match explains 8 bases of the junction.